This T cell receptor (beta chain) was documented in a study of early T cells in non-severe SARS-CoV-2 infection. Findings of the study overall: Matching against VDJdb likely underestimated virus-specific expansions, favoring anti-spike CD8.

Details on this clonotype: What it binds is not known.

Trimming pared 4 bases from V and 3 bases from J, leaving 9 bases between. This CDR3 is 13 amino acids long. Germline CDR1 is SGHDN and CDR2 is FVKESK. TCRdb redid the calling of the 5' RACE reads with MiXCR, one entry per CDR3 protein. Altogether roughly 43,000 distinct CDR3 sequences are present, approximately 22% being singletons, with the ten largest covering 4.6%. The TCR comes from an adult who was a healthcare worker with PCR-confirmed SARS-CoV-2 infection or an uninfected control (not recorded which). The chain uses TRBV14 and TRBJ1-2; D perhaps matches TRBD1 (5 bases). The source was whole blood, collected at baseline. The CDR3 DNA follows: TGTGCCAGCAGCCCTACAGGCGACTATGGCTACACCTTC. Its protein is CASSPTGDYGYTF.